One and the same sample provided the 28 T cell receptor beta chains below, sequenced in a study of OX40 agonist ivuxolimab in advanced cancers. Profiling relied on immunoSEQ multiplex PCR, and the TCRdb table lists in-frame clones only, not all of them. The sample has tens of thousands of clones; 85% to 90% are singletons. Sequenced here: CD4+ or CD8+ T cells sorted from blood, sampled in a trial of the OX40 agonist ivuxolimab. Source of these receptors: an adult with an advanced solid tumor such as melanoma, head and neck, liver or kidney cancer.

This clone is labeled as medium-sized. V is TRBV19 and J is TRBJ2-7; 7 nucleotides line up with TRBD2. The CDR3 sequence is 14 residues long. V shed 3 bases, J shed 7 bases, and the junction held 9 bases outside the gene matches. Germline V CDR1 and CDR2: LNHDA, SQIVND (reference sequence). The CDR3 DNA is TGTGCCAGTAGTATCGAGGGAGGGCTGGGTGAGCAGTACTTC. This gives the protein CASSIEGGLGEQYF. Full variable domain (remainder filled in from reference TRBV19 and TRBJ2-7): DGGITQSPKYLFRKEGQNVTLSCEQNLNHDAMYWYRQDPGQGLRLIYYSQIVNDFQKGDIAEGYSVSREKKESFPLTVTSAQKNPTAFYLCASSIEGGLGEQYFGPGTRLTVT.

The chain uses TRBV6-6 and TRBJ2-2, with D unclear. The V gene lost 6 bases and the J gene lost 3 bases, with 11 bases spanning the gap. The CDR3 is made up of 14 amino acids. CDR1 is MNHNY, CDR2 SVGAGI, per germline (reference sequence). CDR3 DNA sequence: TGTGCCAGCAGACTCGACCCATACACCGGGGAGCTGTTTTTT. Protein product: CASRLDPYTGELFF.

The count of this clone is one. This chain uses TRBV4-2 with TRBJ2-5; D may correspond to TRBD1 or TRBD2 (5 bases each). V was cut by 4 bases and J by 7 bases, with 19 bases left in between. This CDR3 has 15 amino acids. Germline V CDR1 and CDR2: LGHNA, YNFKEQ. The CDR3 reads CASSPTGTAEVTQYF. The DNA for the CDR3 is TGTGCCAGCAGCCCCACCGGGACCGCCGAGGTGACCCAGTACTTC.

The chain joins TRBV7-2 to TRBJ1-5; D remains unclear. Trimming left V 1 base short and J 3 bases short, with 10 bases between. In germline, CDR1 is SGHTA, CDR2 FQGNSA. The length of the CDR3 is 15 residues. This chain's CDR3 is CASSLGGRINQPQHF. CDR3 coding DNA: TGTGCCAGCAGCTTAGGAGGGAGGATCAATCAGCCCCAGCATTTT.

This chain joins TRBV7-2 and TRBJ2-2; D may be TRBD1 (5 bases). CDR1 is SGHTA, CDR2 FQGNSA, per germline. Trimming shortened V by 5 bases and J by 3 bases, and 7 bases separated the two germline ends. This CDR3 has 13 amino acids. CDR3 nucleotide sequence: TGTGCCAGCAGCGTCAGGGACACCGGGGAGCTGTTTTTT. Protein product: CASSVRDTGELFF.

V usage is TRBV30 and J usage is TRBJ2-1; no definite D call. With 0 bases removed from V and 4 bases from J, the gap between germline ends came to 7 bases. Germline V gene lookup returns CDR1 GTSNPN and CDR2 SVGIG (reference sequence). The CDR3 consists of 13 residues. The CDR3 reads CAWSVDSYNEQFF. The DNA of the CDR3 is TGTGCCTGGAGTGTAGACTCTTACAATGAGCAGTTCTTC.

V usage is TRBV6-5 and J usage is TRBJ2-1; 8 positions agree with TRBD2. Germline V lookup: CDR1 MNHEY, CDR2 SVGAGI. The CDR3 sequence is 16 residues long. Trimming took 2 bases from V and 0 from J; bases not matched to a gene: 3. The CDR3 here is CASSYAGGNSYNEQFF. The CDR3 DNA reads TGTGCCAGCAGTTACGCGGGGGGAAACTCCTACAATGAGCAGTTCTTC.

The rearrangement uses TRBV5-1 and TRBJ2-5, with D unresolved. V lost 0 bases and J 2 bases, leaving 14 bases between the germline ends. This CDR3 is 16 amino acids long. Germline V CDR1 and CDR2: SGHRS, YFSETQ. CDR3: CASSLGDYMGQETQYF. DNA for the CDR3: TGCGCCAGCAGCTTGGGGGATTACATGGGGCAAGAGACCCAGTACTTC.

This clone was detected only once. The chain uses TRBV4-2 and TRBJ2-1, with D possibly matching TRBD1 (6 bases). Between the trimmed V and J ends, which lost 0 bases and 7 bases, there was a span of 13 bases. This CDR3 contains 15 residues. Germline CDR1 and CDR2: LGHNA and YNFKEQ. In DNA, the CDR3 is TGTGCCAGCAGCCAAGATCGACAGGATTTGAATGAGCAGTTCTTC. The encoded protein is CASSQDRQDLNEQFF.

The V gene is TRBV7-6, the J gene TRBJ1-5; D is unresolved. The germline gives CDR1 SGHVS, CDR2 FNYEAQ. CDR3 length: 13 amino acids. The ends were cut back, 2 bases at V and 3 bases at J, with 5 bases in the middle. The CDR3 DNA reads as TGTGCCAGCAGCTTACAGCACAATCAGCCCCAGCATTTT. Protein: CASSLQHNQPQHF.

The chain has TRBV4-3 and TRBJ2-6; 9 bases map to TRBD2. The CDR3 loop spans 18 amino acids. Germline loops: CDR1 LGHNA, CDR2 YSLEER. Trimming took 0 bases from V and 1 from J; bases not matched to a gene: 4. The CDR3 sequence is CASSQEGSGSSGANVLTF. CDR3 in DNA: TGCGCCAGCAGCCAAGAAGGTAGCGGGAGTTCTGGGGCCAACGTCCTGACTTTC.

The chain is built from TRBV5-1 and TRBJ2-2; TRBD1 matches 9 bases. The V and J ends lost 4 bases and 4 bases, in that order; junction bases with no gene match: 11. CDR1 is SGHRS, CDR2 YFSETQ, per germline. CDR3 size: 17 residues. The CDR3 DNA follows: TGCGCCAGCAGCATCCTACAGGGGGCCCCGAGCACCGGGGAGCTGTTTTTT. Its translation: CASSILQGAPSTGELFF.

This clone was counted once. The rearrangement links TRBV6-4 to TRBJ2-1, with TRBD1 matching over 10 bases. V was pared by 3 bases and J by 0 bases, with 8 bases of the junction left unmatched. CDR3 length equals 18 residues. CDR1 and CDR2 (germline): MRHNA, SNTAGT. CDR3 residues: CASSEEDRGSRSYNEQFF. The CDR3 nucleotides are TGTGCCAGCAGTGAAGAGGACAGGGGGTCCCGCTCCTACAATGAGCAGTTCTTC.

This clone has just one count. The chain recombines TRBV29-1 with TRBJ2-1, with D tentatively TRBD1 or TRBD2 (5 bases each). The CDR3 contains 14 residues. The V gene lost 3 bases and the J gene lost 8 bases, with 17 bases spanning the gap. Germline CDR1 and CDR2: SQVTM and ANQGSEA. Here the CDR3 reads CSVDSLGLGDEQFF. Here the CDR3 DNA reads TGCAGCGTTGACTCACTAGGGTTGGGGGATGAGCAGTTCTTC.

The V gene is TRBV4-1, the J gene TRBJ2-7; 10 bases match TRBD1. The CDR3 is 19 residues long. Germline values: CDR1 MGHRA, CDR2 YSYEKL. Germline trimming cut 0 bases from V and 3 bases from J; bases unmatched to any gene: 14. CDR3 residues: CASSQDGGDRGRRGYEQYF. The CDR3 DNA sequence: TGCGCCAGCAGCCAAGATGGTGGAGACAGGGGGCGGAGGGGCTACGAGCAGTACTTC.

J is TRBJ2-5 and V is TRBV11-2, with D tentatively TRBD2 (5 bases). This CDR3 contains 15 residues. V lost 4 bases, J lost 1 base, and 13 bases lay in between. Germline assignment: CDR1 SGHAT and CDR2 FQNNGV. The CDR3 nucleotides are TGTGCCAGCAGCTCCGGGGAGTCCCCCCAAGAGACCCAGTACTTC. It translates to CASSSGESPQETQYF.

The chain joins TRBV28 to TRBJ1-4; D ambiguous. With 6 bases removed from V and 0 bases from J, the gap between germline ends came to 5 bases. Germline V gives CDR1 MDHEN, CDR2 SYDVKM. This CDR3 is built from 13 residues. The chain's CDR3 is CASRRTTNEKLFF. DNA of the CDR3: TGTGCCAGCAGAAGGACAACTAATGAAAAACTGTTTTTT.

The J gene is TRBJ2-7, the V gene TRBV9; D may be TRBD2 (6 bases). This CDR3 has 15 residues. The V end lost 4 bases, the J end lost 4 bases, and 18 bases lay between the germline ends. Germline CDR1 and CDR2: SGDLS and YYNGEE. The CDR3 nucleotides are TGTGCCAGCAGCCGTTCATCGGGCCGGGGGTACGAGCAGTACTTC. Protein sequence: CASSRSSGRGYEQYF.

The chain employs TRBV27 and TRBJ1-3, with no clear D. The CDR3 consists of 16 residues. The V gene's germline CDR1 is MNHEY and CDR2 SMNVEV (reference sequence). The ends were cut back, 5 bases at V and 0 bases at J, with 14 bases in the middle. CDR3 sequence reads: CASSPSNRYSGNTIYF. DNA of the CDR3: TGTGCCAGCAGTCCAAGTAACCGATACTCTGGAAACACCATATATTTT.

The chain uses TRBV6-5 and TRBJ2-1; perhaps TRBD1 as D (5 bases). Deletions cut 0 bases from V and 0 bases from J, with 6 bases between. In germline, CDR1 is MNHEY, CDR2 SVGAGI. This CDR3 is 15 amino acids long. CDR3 residues: CASSYSDSSYNEQFF. In nucleotides, the CDR3 is TGTGCCAGCAGTTACTCCGACAGCTCCTACAATGAGCAGTTCTTC.

The chain recombines TRBV7-9 with TRBJ2-1; 10 positions match TRBD2. The CDR3 has 15 amino acids. The V gene end was trimmed by 5 bases and the J gene end by 5 bases; junction bases not matched to a gene: 6. Germline V CDR1 and CDR2: SEHNR, FQNEAQ (reference sequence). The CDR3 is CASSLGLAENNEQFF. CDR3 in DNA: TGTGCCAGCAGCCTAGGACTAGCGGAAAACAATGAGCAGTTCTTC.

The chain uses TRBV29-1 and TRBJ1-1; D not certain. CDR3 length equals 14 residues. Germline CDR1 and CDR2: SQVTM and ANQGSEA. Trimming cost V 4 bases and J 1 base, with 13 bases left between them. CDR3 amino acids: CSVAGNKQNTEAFF. The CDR3 DNA sequence: TGCAGCGTTGCCGGGAACAAGCAGAACACTGAAGCTTTCTTT.

This chain joins TRBV6-6 and TRBJ1-1; TRBD1 agrees at 7 bases. Germline V CDR1 and CDR2: MNHNY, SVGAGI (reference sequence). The CDR3 extends over 13 amino acids. J was trimmed by 10 bases and V by 2 bases; bases with no gene match: 7. This CDR3 is CASSYQTDRVAFF. CDR3 nucleotide sequence: TGTGCCAGCAGTTACCAAACAGACAGGGTAGCTTTCTTT.

This chain connects TRBV27 to TRBJ2-7; 9 positions agree with TRBD2. Germline V CDR1 and CDR2: MNHEY, SMNVEV (reference sequence). J was trimmed by 3 bases and V by 5 bases; bases with no gene match: 2. The length of the CDR3 is 13 residues. The CDR3 DNA sequence: TGTGCCAGCAGTAAAGCGGGGGGCTACGAGCAGTACTTC. Translating it yields CASSKAGGYEQYF.

The J gene is TRBJ1-1, the V gene TRBV28; possible D gene TRBD1, 5 bases. The CDR3 consists of 14 residues. Germline V gives CDR1 MDHEN, CDR2 SYDVKM. V gave up 3 bases and J gave up 3 bases, with 11 bases separating them. The CDR3 coding sequence is TGTGCCAGCAGTTTTATTCAGGGAGACACTGAAGCTTTCTTT. As protein: CASSFIQGDTEAFF.

This sequence joins TRBV7-2 and TRBJ2-7, with TRBD2 matching over 7 bases. Germline-derived CDR1 and CDR2 are SGHTA and FQGNSA. With V trimmed by 3 bases and J by 1 base, 9 bases remained unmatched. The CDR3 spans 16 residues. The CDR3 here is CASSFRAGEVSYEQYF. In nucleotides, the CDR3 is TGTGCCAGCAGCTTTCGGGCGGGAGAGGTTTCCTACGAGCAGTACTTC.

CDR3 in DNA: TGCGCCAGCAGCTTGGATCCGATGAACACTGAAGCTTTCTTT. Its protein product is CASSLDPMNTEAFF. This chain links TRBV5-1 with TRBJ1-1; D not resolved. CDR3 length: 14 amino acids. Germline CDR1 reads SGHRS; CDR2 reads YFSETQ. Trimming removed 0 bases at V and 0 bases at J, with 6 bases between.

The chain recombines TRBV7-2 with TRBJ2-3; 10 bases are shared with TRBD1. J was trimmed by 1 base and V by 5 bases; bases with no gene match: 9. The germline CDR1 and CDR2 sequences are SGHTA and FQGNSA. The CDR3 length is 17 residues. CDR3 sequence: CASSPPTGTGGTDTQYF. CDR3 bases: TGTGCCAGCAGCCCCCCGACCGGGACAGGGGGCACAGATACGCAGTATTTT.